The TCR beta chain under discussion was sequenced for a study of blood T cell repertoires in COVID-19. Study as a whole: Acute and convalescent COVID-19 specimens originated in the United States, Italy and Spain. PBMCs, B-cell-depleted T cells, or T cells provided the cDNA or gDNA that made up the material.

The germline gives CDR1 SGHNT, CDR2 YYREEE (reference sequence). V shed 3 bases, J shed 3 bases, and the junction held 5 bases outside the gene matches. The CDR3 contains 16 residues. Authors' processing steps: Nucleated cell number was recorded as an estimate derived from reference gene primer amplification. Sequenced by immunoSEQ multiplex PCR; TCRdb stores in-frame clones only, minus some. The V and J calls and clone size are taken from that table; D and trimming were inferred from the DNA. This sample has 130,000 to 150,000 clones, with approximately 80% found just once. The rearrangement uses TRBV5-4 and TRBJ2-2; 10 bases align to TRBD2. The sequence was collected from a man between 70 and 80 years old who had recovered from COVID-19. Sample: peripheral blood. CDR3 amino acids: CASSSGLAAYTGELFF. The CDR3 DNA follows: TGTGCCAGCAGCTCTGGACTAGCGGCTTACACCGGGGAGCTGTTTTTT.